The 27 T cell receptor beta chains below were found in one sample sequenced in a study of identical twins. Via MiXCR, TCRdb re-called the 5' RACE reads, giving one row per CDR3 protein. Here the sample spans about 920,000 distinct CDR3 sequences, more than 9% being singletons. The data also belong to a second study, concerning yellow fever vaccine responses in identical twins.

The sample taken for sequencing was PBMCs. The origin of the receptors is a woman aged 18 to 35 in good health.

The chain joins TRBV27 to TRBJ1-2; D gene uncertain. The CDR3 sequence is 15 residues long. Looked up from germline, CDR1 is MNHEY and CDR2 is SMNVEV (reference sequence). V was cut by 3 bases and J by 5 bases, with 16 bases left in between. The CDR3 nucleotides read TGTGCCAGCAGTTTCCGACGGGGTATTGGGTATGGCTACACCTTC. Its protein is CASSFRRGIGYGYTF.

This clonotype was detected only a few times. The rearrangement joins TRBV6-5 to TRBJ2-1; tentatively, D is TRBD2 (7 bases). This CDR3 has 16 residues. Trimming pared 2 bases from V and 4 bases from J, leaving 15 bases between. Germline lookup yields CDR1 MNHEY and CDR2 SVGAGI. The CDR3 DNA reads TGTGCCAGCAGTTACGTGGGGGGGGCTGGGTACAATGAGCAGTTCTTC. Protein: CASSYVGGAGYNEQFF.

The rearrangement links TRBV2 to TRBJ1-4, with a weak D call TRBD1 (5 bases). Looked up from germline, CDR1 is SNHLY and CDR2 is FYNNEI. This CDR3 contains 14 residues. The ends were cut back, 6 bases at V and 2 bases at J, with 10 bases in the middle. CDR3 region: CASRNRDTNEKLFF. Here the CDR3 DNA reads TGTGCCAGCAGGAACCGGGACACTAATGAAAAACTGTTTTTT.

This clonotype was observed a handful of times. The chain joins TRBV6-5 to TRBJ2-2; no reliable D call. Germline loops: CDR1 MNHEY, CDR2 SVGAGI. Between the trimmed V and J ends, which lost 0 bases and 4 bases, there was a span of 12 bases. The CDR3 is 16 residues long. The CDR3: CASSYSSAFGTGELFF. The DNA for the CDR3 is TGTGCCAGCAGTTACTCGTCCGCTTTTGGCACCGGGGAGCTGTTTTTT.

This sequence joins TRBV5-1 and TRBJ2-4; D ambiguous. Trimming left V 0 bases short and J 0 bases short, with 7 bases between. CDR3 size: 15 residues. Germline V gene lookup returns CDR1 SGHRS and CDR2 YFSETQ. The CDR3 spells CASSLGGVAKNIQYF. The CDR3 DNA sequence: TGCGCCAGCAGCTTGGGCGGTGTAGCCAAAAACATTCAGTACTTC.

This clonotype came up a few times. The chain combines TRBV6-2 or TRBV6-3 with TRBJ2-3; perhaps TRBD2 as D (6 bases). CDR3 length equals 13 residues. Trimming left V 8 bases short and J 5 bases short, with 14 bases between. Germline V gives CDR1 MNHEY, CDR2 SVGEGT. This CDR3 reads CASGVTEGDTQYF. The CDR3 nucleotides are TGTGCCAGCGGGGTAACGGAGGGAGATACGCAGTATTTT.

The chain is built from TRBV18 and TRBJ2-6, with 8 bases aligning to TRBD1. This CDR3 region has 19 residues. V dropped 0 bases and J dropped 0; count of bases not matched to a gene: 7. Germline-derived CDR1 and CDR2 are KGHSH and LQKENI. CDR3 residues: CASSPPVTGDDSGANVLTF. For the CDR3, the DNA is TGTGCCAGCTCACCACCGGTGACAGGGGACGACTCTGGGGCCAACGTCCTGACTTTC.

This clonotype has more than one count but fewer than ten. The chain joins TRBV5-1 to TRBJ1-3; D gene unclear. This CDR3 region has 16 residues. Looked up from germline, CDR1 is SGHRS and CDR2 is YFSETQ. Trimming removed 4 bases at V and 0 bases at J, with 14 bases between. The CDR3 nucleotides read TGCGCCAGCAGCCGTGACGGACTAGTCTCTGGAAACACCATATATTTT. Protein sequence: CASSRDGLVSGNTIYF.

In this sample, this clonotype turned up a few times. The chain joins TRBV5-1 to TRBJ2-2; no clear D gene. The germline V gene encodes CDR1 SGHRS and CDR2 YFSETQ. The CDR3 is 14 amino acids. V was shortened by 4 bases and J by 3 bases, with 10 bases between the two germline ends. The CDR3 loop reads CASSPPLYTGELFF. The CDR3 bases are TGCGCCAGCAGCCCCCCACTTTACACCGGGGAGCTGTTTTTT.

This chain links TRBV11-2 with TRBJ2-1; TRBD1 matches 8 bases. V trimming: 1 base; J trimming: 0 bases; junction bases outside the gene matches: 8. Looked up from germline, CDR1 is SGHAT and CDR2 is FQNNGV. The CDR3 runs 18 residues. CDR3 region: CASSLGGQADYSYNEQFF. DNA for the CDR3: TGTGCCAGCAGCTTAGGGGGACAGGCGGATTACTCCTACAATGAGCAGTTCTTC.

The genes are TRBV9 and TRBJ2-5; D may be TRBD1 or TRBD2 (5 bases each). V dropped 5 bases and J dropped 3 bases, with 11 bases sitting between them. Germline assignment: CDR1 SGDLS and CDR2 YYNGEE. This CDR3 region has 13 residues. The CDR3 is CASSEGRKETQYF. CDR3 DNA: TGTGCCAGCAGTGAGGGACGCAAAGAGACCCAGTACTTC.

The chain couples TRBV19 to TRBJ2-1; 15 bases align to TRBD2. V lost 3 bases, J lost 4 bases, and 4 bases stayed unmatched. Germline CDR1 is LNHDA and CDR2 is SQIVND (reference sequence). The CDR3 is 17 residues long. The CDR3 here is CASSIIGTSGRYNEQFF. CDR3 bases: TGTGCCAGTAGTATTATTGGGACTAGCGGGAGGTACAATGAGCAGTTCTTC.

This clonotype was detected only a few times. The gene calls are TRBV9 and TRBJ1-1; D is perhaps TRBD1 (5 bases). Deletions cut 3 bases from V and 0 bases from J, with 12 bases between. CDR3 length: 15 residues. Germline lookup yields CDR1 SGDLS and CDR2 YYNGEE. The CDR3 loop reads CASSAPAGVNTEAFF. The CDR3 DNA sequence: TGTGCCAGCAGCGCGCCCGCGGGGGTGAACACTGAAGCTTTCTTT. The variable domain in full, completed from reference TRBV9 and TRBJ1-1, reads DSGVTQTPKHLITATGQRVTLRCSPRSGDLSVYWYQQSLDQGLQFLIQYYNGEERAKGNILERFSAQQFPDLHSELNLSSLELGDSALYFCASSAPAGVNTEAFFGQGTRLTVV.

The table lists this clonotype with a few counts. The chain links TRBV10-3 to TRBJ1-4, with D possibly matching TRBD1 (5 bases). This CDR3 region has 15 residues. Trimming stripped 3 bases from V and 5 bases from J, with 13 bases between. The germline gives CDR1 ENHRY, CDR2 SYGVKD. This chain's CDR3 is CAISDPSGSNEKLFF. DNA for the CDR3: TGTGCCATCAGTGACCCATCAGGGTCAAATGAAAAACTGTTTTTT.

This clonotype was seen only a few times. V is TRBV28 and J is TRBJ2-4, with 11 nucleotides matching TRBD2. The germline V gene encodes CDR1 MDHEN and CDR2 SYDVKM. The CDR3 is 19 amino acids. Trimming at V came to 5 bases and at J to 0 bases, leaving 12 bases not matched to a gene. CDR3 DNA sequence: TGTGCCAGCAGTAGACTAGCGGGACCCACCCCCCTAGCCAAAAACATTCAGTACTTC. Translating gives CASSRLAGPTPLAKNIQYF.

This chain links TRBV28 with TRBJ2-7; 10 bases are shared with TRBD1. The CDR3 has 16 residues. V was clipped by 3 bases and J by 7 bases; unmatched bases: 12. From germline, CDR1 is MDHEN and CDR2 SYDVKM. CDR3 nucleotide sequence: TGTGCCAGCAGTTTCCCCGGGACAGGGGTTATCGGGGAGCAGTACTTC. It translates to CASSFPGTGVIGEQYF.

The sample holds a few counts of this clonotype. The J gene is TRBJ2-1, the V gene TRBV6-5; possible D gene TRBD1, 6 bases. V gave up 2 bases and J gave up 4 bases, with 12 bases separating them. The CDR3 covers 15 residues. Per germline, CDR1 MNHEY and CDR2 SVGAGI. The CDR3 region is CASSYEGVRYNEQFF. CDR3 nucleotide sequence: TGTGCCAGCAGTTACGAGGGGGTAAGGTACAATGAGCAGTTCTTC.

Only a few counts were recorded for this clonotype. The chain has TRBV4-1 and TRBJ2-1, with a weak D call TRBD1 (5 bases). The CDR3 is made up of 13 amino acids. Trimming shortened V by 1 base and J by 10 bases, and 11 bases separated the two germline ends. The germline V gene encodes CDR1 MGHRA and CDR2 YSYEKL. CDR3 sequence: CASSQVGAWEQFF. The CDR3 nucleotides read TGCGCCAGCAGCCAAGTTGGGGCATGGGAGCAGTTCTTC.

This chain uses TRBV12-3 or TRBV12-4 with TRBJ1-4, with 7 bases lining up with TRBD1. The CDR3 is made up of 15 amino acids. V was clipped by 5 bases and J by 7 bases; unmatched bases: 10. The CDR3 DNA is TGTGCCAGCAGTCCGCAGACAGGGTTCGGTGAAAAACTGTTTTTT. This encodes CASSPQTGFGEKLFF.

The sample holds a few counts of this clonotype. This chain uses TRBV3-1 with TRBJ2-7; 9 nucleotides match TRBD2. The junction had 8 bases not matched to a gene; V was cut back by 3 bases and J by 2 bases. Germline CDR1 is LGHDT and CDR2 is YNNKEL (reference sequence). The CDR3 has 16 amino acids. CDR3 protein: CASSQTTSGIPYEQYF. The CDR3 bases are TGTGCCAGCAGCCAGACGACTAGCGGCATTCCCTACGAGCAGTACTTC.

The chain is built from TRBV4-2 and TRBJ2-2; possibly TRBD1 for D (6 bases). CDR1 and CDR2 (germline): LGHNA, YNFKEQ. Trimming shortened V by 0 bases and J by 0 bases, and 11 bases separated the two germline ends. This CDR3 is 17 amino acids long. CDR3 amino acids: CASSQEGTPANTGELFF. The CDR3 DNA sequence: TGTGCCAGCAGCCAAGAGGGGACACCTGCGAACACCGGGGAGCTGTTTTTT.

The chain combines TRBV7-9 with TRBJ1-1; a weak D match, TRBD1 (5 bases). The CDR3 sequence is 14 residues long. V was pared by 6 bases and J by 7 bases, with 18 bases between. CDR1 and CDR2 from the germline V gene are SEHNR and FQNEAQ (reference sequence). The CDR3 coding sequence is TGTGCCAGCAGTACCTCCGGGACGCATAATGAAGCTTTCTTT. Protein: CASSTSGTHNEAFF. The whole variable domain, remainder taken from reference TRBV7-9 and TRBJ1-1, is DTGVSQNPRHKITKRGQNVTFRCDPISEHNRLYWYRQTLGQGPEFLTYFQNEAQLEKSRLLSDRFSAERPKGSFSTLEIQRTEQGDSAMYLCASSTSGTHNEAFFGQGTRLTVV.

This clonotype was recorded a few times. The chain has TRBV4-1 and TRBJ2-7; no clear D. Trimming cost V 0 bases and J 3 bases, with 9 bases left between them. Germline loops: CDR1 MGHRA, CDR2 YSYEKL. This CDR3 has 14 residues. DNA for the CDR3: TGCGCCAGCAGCCAAGACGACACCAACTACGAGCAGTACGTC. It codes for CASSQDDTNYEQYV.

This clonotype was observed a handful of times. The CDR3 nucleotides read TGTGCCAGCACCACTTACTATACCGGGGAGCTGTTTTTT. Translating gives CASTTYYTGELFF. The chain carries TRBV7-9 and TRBJ2-2; unclear D gene. The CDR3 is 13 residues long. The V gene's germline CDR1 is SEHNR and CDR2 FQNEAQ (reference sequence). Trimming shortened V by 7 bases and J by 5 bases, and 11 bases separated the two germline ends.

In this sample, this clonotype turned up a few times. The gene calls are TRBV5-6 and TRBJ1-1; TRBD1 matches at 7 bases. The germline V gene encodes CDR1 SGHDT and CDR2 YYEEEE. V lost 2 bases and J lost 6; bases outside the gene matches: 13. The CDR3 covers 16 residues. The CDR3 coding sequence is TGTGCCAGCAGCTTCAGGGGGACGGCTGGGGACTCTGAAGCTTTCTTT. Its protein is CASSFRGTAGDSEAFF.

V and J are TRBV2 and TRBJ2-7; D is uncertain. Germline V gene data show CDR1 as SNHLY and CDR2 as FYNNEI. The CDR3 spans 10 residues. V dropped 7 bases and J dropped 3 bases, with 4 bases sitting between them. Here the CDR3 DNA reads TGTGCCAGCACAGGCTACGAGCAGTACGTC. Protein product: CASTGYEQYV.

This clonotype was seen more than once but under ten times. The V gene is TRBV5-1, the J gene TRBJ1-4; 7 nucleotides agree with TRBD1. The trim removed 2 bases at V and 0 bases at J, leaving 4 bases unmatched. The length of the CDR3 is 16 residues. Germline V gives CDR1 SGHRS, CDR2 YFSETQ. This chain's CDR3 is CASSLGQVTTNEKLFF. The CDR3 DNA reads TGCGCCAGCAGCTTAGGACAGGTCACAACTAATGAAAAACTGTTTTTT. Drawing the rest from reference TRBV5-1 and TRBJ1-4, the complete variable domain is KAGVTQTPRYLIKTRGQQVTLSCSPISGHRSVSWYQQTPGQGLQFLFEYFSETQRNKGNFPGRFSGRQFSNSRSEMNVSTLELGDSALYLCASSLGQVTTNEKLFFGSGTQLSVL.